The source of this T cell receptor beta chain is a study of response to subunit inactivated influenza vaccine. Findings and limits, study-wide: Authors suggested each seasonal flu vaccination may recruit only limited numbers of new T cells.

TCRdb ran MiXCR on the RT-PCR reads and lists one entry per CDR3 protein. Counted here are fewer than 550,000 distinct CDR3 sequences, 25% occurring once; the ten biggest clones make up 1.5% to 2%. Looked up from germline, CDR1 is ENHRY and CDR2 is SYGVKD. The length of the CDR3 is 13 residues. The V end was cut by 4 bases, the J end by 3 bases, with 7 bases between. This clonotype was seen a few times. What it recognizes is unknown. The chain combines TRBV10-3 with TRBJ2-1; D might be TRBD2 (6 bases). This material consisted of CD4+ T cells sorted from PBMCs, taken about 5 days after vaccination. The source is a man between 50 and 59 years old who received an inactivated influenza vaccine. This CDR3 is CAISGGDYNEQFF. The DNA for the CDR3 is TGTGCCATCAGTGGGGGGGACTACAATGAGCAGTTCTTC.